The 2 T cell receptor beta chains in this list originate from one sample, sequenced in a study of T cells in localized non-small cell lung cancer. The repertoire was sequenced with immunoSEQ multiplex PCR; TCRdb's copy has only in-frame clones and lacks some. The top ten clones hold approximately 22% of a sample with 70,000 to 80,000 clones, about 88% of them seen once. The sequencing used peripheral blood, collected before any cancer treatment. These receptors were collected from a woman aged 40 to 75 with stage I squamous cell lung carcinoma.

As for this clone: The sample has other DNA sequences that encode this CDR3 too. The rearrangement joins TRBV11-3 to TRBJ2-7; D is undetermined. The germline V gene encodes CDR1 SGHNT and CDR2 YENEEA. Deletions cut 2 bases from V and 2 bases from J, with 10 bases between. This CDR3 is 14 amino acids long. CDR3 region: CASSLSAGPYEQYF. The CDR3 coding sequence is TGTGCCAGCAGCTTATCAGCAGGACCCTACGAGCAGTACTTC.

The rearrangement uses TRBV6-6 and TRBJ2-1; possibly TRBD1 for D (5 bases). Trimming shortened V by 6 bases and J by 4 bases, and 13 bases separated the two germline ends. Per the germline V gene, CDR1 is MNHNY and CDR2 is SVGAGI (reference sequence). The CDR3 sequence is 14 residues long. CDR3 loop: CASSSTTEYNEQFF. In DNA, the CDR3 is TGTGCCAGCAGCTCCACGACAGAATACAATGAGCAGTTCTTC.